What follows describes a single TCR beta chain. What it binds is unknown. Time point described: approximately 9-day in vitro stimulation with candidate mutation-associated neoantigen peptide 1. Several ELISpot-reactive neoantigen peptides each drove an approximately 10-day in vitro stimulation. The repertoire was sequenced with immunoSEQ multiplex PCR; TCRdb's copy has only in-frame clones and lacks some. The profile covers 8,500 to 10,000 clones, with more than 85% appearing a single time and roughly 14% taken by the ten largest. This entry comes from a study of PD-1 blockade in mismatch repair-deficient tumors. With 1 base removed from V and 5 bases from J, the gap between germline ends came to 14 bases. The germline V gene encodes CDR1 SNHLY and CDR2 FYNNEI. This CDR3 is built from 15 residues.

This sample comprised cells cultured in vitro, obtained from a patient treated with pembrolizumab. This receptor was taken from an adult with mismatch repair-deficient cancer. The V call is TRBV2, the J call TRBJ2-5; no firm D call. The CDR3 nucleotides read TGTGCCAGCAGTGAAGGCAGGATGGTGATTGAGACCCAGTACTTC. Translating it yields CASSEGRMVIETQYF.